This T cell receptor beta chain came from a study of human T cells and chemical hapten exposure. Study-wide results and caveats: Significantly more large CDR3 similarity clusters arose among expanded TCRs than among controls.

TCRdb redid the calling of the RACE reads with MiXCR, one entry per CDR3 protein. This sample has 180,000 or so distinct CDR3 sequences; about 14% occur once, and the top ten carry less than 2%. Worth noting for this clonotype: Its target is not known.

The sample's time point: patch test 1, 2 weeks after DPC sensitization. Treatment meaning: therapeutic diphenylcyclopropenone sensitization with weekly scalp DPC. The authors' total RNA extraction used unfractionated whole blood. Germline loops: CDR1 SQVTM, CDR2 ANQGSEA. V was shortened by 2 bases and J by 4 bases, with 14 bases between the two germline ends. This CDR3 spans 14 amino acids. The chain links TRBV29-1 to TRBJ1-1; D perhaps matches TRBD1 (5 bases). Specimen: whole blood, collected in connection with sensitization to the hapten diphenylcyclopropenone (DPC). This sequence originates from a woman in her 30s with alopecia areata. Some clones in this sample may be carry-over from other donors' samples. Here the CDR3 reads CSVERGPRGTEAFF. In nucleotides, the CDR3 is TGCAGCGTTGAACGGGGCCCGCGGGGCACTGAAGCTTTCTTT. The full variable domain, completed using reference TRBV29-1 and TRBJ1-1, is SAVISQKPSRDICQRGTSLTIQCQVDSQVTMMFWYRQQPGQSLTLIATANQGSEATYESGFVIDKFPISRPNLTFSTLTVSNMSPEDSSIYLCSVERGPRGTEAFFGQGTRLTVV.